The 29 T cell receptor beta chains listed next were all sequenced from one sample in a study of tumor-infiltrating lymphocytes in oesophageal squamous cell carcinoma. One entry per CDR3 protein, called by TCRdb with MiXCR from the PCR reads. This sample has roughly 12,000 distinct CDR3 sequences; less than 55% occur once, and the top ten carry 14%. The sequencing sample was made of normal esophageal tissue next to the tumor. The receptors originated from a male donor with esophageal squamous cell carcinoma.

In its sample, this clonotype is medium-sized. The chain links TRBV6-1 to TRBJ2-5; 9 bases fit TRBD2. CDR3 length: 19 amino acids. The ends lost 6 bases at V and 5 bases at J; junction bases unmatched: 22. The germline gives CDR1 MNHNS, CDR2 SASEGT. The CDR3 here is CASSPSRAGGLYGEETQYF. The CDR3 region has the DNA TGTGCCAGCAGCCCCTCGAGGGCGGGGGGGCTTTATGGTGAGGAGACCCAGTACTTC.

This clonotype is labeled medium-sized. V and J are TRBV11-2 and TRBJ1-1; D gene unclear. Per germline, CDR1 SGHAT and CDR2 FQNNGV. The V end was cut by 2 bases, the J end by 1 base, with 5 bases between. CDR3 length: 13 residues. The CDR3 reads CASSLKGNTEAFF. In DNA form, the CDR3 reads TGTGCCAGCAGCTTAAAGGGGAACACTGAAGCTTTCTTT. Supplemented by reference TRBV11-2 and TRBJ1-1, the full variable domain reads EAGVAQSPRYKIIEKRQSVAFWCNPISGHATLYWYQQILGQGPKLLIQFQNNGVVDDSQLPKDRFSAERLKGVDSTLKIQPAKLEDSAVYLCASSLKGNTEAFFGQGTRLTVV.

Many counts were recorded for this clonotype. The CDR3 protein is CATSDPPYGYTF. CDR3 sequence (DNA): TGTGCCACCAGTGATCCTCCATATGGCTACACCTTC. The rearrangement joins TRBV24-1 to TRBJ1-2; D uncertain. V dropped 3 bases and J dropped 5 bases, with 6 bases sitting between them. CDR1 is KGHDR, CDR2 SFDVKD, per germline. The CDR3 sequence is 12 residues long.

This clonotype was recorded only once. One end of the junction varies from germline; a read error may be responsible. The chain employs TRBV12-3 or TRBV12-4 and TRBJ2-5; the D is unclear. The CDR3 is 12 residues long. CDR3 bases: TGTGCCAGCAGTTCCGATATGGATACGCAGTCCTTC. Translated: CASSSDMDTQSF.

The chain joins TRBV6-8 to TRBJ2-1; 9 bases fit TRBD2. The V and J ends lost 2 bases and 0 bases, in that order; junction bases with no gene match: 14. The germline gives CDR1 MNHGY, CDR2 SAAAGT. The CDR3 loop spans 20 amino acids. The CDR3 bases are TGTGCCAGCAGTTACAGGCTAGCGGGATTAGAGCTGGTCTCCTACAATGAGCAGTTCTTC. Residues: CASSYRLAGLELVSYNEQFF.

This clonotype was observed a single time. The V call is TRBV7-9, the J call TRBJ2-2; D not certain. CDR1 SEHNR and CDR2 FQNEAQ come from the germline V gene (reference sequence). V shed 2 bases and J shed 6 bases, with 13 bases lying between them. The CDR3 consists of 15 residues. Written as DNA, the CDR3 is TGTGCCAGCAGCTTATTTATGGGTGCTCCCGGGGAGCTGTTTTTT. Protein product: CASSLFMGAPGELFF.

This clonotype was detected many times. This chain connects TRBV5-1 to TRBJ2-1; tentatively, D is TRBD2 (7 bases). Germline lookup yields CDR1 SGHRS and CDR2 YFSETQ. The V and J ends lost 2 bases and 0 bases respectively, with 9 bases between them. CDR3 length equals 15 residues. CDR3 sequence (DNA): TGCGCCAGCAGCTTTGGGGGGGCCTCCTACAATGAGCAGTTCTTC. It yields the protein CASSFGGASYNEQFF.

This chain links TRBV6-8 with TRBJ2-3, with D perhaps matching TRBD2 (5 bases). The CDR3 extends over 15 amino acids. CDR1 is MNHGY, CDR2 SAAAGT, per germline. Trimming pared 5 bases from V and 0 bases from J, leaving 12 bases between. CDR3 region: CASSDPGKSTDTQYF. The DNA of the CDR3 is TGTGCCAGCAGTGACCCGGGAAAGAGCACAGATACGCAGTATTTT.

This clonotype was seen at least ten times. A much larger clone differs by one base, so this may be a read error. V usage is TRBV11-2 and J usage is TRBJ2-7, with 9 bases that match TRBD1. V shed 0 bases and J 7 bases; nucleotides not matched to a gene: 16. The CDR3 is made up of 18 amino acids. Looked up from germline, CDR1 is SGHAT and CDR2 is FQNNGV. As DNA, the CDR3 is TGTGCCAGCAGCTTAGACCCTTCCGGGACAGGGAGTTACAATGAGCAGTACTTC. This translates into CASSLDPSGTGSYNEQYF.

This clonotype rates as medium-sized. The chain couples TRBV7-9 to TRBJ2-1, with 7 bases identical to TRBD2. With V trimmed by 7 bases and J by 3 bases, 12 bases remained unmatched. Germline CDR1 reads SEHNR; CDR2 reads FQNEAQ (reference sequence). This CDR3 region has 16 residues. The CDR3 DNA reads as TGTGCCAGCACCCCCGCGGGGACTACCTACTACAATGAGCAGTTCTTC. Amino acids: CASTPAGTTYYNEQFF.

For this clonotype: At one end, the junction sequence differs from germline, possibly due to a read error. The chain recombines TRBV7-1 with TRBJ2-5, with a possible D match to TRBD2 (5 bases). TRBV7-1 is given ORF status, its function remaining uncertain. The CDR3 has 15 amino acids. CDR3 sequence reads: CASSSSKPPIGKMVF. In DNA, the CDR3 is TGTGCCAGCAGCTCAAGCAAGCCCCCGATCGGGAAGATGGTCTTC.

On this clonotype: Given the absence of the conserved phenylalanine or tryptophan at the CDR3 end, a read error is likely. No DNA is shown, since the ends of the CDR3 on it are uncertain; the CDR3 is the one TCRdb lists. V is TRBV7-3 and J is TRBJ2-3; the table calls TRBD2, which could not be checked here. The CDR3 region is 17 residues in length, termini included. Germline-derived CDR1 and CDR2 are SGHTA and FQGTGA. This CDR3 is CASSPVLSSYNEQFFGP.

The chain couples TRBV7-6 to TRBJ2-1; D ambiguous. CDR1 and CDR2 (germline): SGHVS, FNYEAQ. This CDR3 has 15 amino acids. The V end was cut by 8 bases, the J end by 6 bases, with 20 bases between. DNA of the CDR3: TGTGCCAGCGGTGTAATAAGGCACTGGGCCAATGAGCAGTTCTTC. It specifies CASGVIRHWANEQFF.

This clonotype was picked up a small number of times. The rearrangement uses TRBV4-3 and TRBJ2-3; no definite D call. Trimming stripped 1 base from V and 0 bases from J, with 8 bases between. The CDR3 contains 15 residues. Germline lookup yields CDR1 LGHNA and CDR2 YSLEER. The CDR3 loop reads CASSQVDPSTDTQYF. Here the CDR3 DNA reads TGCGCCAGCAGCCAAGTGGATCCTAGCACAGATACGCAGTATTTT.

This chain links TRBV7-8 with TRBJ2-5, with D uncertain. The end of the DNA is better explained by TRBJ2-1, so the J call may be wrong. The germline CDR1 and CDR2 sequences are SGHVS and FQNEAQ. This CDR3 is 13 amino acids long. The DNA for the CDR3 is TGTGCCAGCAGCTTAGGCTATTCCAATGAGCAGTTCTTC. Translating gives CASSLGYSNEQFF.

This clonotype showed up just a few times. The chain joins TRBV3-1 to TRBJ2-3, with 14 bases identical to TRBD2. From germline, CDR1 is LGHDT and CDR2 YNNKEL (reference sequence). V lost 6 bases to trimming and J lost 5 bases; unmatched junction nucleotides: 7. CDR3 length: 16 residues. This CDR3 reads CASRLTSGGVVDTQYF. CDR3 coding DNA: TGTGCCAGCAGGCTGACTAGCGGGGGGGTGGTAGATACGCAGTATTTT.

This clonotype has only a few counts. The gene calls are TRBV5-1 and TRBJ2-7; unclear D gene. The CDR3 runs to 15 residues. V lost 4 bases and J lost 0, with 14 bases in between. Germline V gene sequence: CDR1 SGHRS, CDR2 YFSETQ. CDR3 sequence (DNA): TGCGCCAGCAGCATGGACCCGAGCTTCTCCTACGAGCAGTACTTC. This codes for CASSMDPSFSYEQYF.

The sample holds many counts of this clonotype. CDR3 coding DNA: TGTGCCAGCAGTTCACAGGGTTACAATGAGCAGTTCTTC. It is translated as CASSSQGYNEQFF. This chain links TRBV28 with TRBJ2-1; tentatively, D is TRBD1 (6 bases). Germline V gene sequence: CDR1 MDHEN, CDR2 SYDVKM. V lost 4 bases and J lost 4, with 8 bases in between. This CDR3 comprises 13 residues.

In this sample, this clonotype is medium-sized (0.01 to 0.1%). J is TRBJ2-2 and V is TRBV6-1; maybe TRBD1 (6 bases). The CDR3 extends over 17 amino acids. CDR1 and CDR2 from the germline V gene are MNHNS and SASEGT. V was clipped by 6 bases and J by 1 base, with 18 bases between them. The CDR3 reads CASRKPQGWENTGELFF. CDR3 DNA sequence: TGTGCCAGCAGAAAACCACAGGGTTGGGAGAACACCGGGGAGCTGTTTTTT.

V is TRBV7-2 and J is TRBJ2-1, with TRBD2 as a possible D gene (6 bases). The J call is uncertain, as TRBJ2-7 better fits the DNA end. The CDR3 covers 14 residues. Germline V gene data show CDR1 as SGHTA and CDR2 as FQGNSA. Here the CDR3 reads CASSEGLTNNEQYF. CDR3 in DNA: TGTGCCAGCAGCGAGGGACTGACCAACAATGAGCAGTACTTC.

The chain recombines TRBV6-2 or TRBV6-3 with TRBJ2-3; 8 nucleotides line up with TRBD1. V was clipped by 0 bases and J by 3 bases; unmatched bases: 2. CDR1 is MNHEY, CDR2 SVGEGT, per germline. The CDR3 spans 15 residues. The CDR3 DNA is TGTGCCAGCAGTTACTCCAGGGGGCAGACAGATACGCAGTATTTT. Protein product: CASSYSRGQTDTQYF.

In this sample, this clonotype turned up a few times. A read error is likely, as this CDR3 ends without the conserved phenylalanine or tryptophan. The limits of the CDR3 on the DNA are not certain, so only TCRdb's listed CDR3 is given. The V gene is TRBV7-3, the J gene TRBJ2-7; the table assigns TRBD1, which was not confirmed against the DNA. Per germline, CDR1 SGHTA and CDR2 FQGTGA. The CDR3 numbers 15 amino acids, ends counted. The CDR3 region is CASSSATGEGYTFGS.

CDR3 sequence reads: CASSINFIAGELFF. The CDR3, as DNA: TGTGCCAGTAGTATAAATTTTATCGCCGGGGAGCTGTTTTTT. This chain connects TRBV19 to TRBJ2-2; D not resolved. This CDR3 has 14 amino acids. V was clipped by 2 bases and J by 6 bases, with 10 bases between them. Germline V gene sequence: CDR1 LNHDA, CDR2 SQIVND (reference sequence).

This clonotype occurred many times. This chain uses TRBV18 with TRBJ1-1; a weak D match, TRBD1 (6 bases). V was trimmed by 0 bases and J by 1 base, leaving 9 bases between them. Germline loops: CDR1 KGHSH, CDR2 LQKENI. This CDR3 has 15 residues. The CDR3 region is CASSPPDSPNTEAFF. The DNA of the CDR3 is TGTGCCAGCTCACCACCGGACAGCCCGAACACTGAAGCTTTCTTT.

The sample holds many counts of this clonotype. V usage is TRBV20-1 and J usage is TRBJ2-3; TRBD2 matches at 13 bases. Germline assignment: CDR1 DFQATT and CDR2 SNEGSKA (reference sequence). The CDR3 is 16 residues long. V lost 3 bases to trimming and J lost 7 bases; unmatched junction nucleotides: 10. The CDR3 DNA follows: TGCAGTGCTAGTGGGACTAGCGGGGCCCGCGGGAATACGCAGTATTTT. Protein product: CSASGTSGARGNTQYF.

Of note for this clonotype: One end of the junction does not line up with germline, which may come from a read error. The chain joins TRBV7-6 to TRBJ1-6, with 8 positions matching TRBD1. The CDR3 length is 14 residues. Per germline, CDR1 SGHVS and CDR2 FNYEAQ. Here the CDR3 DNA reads TGTGCCAGCAGCTTTGTCAGGGGGCAGAACGAGCAGTACTTT. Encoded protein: CASSFVRGQNEQYF. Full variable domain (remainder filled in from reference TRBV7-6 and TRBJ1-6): GAGVSQSPRYKVTKRGQDVALRCDPISGHVSLYWYRQALGQGPEFLTYFNYEAQQDKSGLPNDRFSAERPEGSISTLTIQRTEQRDSAMYRCASSFVRGQNEQYFGNGTRLTVT.

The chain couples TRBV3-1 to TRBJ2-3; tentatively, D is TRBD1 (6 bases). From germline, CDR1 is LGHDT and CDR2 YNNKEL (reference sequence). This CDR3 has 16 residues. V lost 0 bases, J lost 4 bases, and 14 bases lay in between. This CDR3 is CASSQEGTGWADTQYF. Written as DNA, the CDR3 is TGTGCCAGCAGCCAAGAGGGTACAGGGTGGGCAGATACGCAGTATTTT.

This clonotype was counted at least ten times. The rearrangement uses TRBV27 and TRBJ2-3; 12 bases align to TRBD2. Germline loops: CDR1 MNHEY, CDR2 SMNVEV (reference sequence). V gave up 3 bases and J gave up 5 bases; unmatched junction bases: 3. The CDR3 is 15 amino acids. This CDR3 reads CASSLASGGGDTQYF. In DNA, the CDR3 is TGTGCCAGCAGTTTGGCTAGCGGGGGGGGAGATACGCAGTATTTT.

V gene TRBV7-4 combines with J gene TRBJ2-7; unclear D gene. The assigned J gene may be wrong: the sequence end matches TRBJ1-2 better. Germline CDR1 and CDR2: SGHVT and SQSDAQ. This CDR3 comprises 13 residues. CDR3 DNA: TGTGCCAGCAGCTTAGACTACGGGAGCGGCTACACCTTC. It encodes CASSLDYGSGYTF.